This passage covers 20 T cell receptor beta chains from one sample sequenced in a study of cytomegalovirus exposure and HLA in healthy donors. A multiplex PCR was run with 60 Vbeta primers and 13 Jbeta primers. This table comes from immunoSEQ multiplex PCR, and its TCRdb copy is limited to in-frame clones, with some not included. The table has under 250,000 clones, roughly 80% seen once. The sequencing input was PBMCs. All receptors derive from a man aged 35 to 55 in good health and CMV-seropositive.

This clone was seen at least ten times. The J gene is TRBJ2-1, the V gene TRBV25-1, with D maybe TRBD2 (5 bases). The V end lost 6 bases, the J end lost 4 bases, and 10 bases lay between the germline ends. Germline V gene sequence: CDR1 MGHDK, CDR2 SYGVNS. The CDR3 consists of 13 residues. The CDR3 protein is CASRRAGYNEQFF. The DNA for the CDR3 is TGTGCCAGCAGGCGGGCCGGGTACAATGAGCAGTTCTTC.

The chain has TRBV6-5 and TRBJ2-7; TRBD1 is a possible D gene (6 bases). The germline gives CDR1 MNHEY, CDR2 SVGAGI. The CDR3 is made up of 15 amino acids. Trimming cost V 6 bases and J 7 bases, with 22 bases left between them. In nucleotides, the CDR3 is TGTGCCAGCAGCCTCACAGGACAGTACCGGGCGGAGCAGTACTTC. Translating it yields CASSLTGQYRAEQYF.

The J gene is TRBJ1-2, the V gene TRBV5-1; D unresolved. V was shortened by 3 bases and J by 1 base, with 19 bases between the two germline ends. The germline CDR1 and CDR2 sequences are SGHRS and YFSETQ. The CDR3 totals 17 residues. CDR3 in DNA: TGCGCCAGCAGCTCGGAGGGCGGTGCCACCTATAACTATGGCTACACCTTC. Its protein is CASSSEGGATYNYGYTF.

This clone has only one observation. The CDR3 sequence is CASSIGLTPAGTDTQYF. The DNA for the CDR3 is TGTGCCAGTAGTATAGGGTTGACCCCGGCGGGCACAGATACGCAGTATTTT. The gene calls are TRBV19 and TRBJ2-3; D is undetermined. The germline CDR1 and CDR2 sequences are LNHDA and SQIVND (reference sequence). Trimming left V 1 base short and J 1 base short, with 15 bases between. The CDR3 runs to 17 residues.

The chain joins TRBV5-1 to TRBJ1-1; TRBD1 agrees at 8 bases. The V gene end was trimmed by 3 bases and the J gene end by 5 bases; junction bases not matched to a gene: 3. Germline V gives CDR1 SGHRS, CDR2 YFSETQ. This CDR3 contains 13 residues. The CDR3 sequence is CASSWGQDTEAFF. The CDR3, as DNA: TGCGCCAGCAGCTGGGGACAGGATACTGAAGCTTTCTTT.

This sequence joins TRBV27 and TRBJ2-3; D remains ambiguous. Germline CDR1 MNHEY, CDR2 SMNVEV (reference sequence). With 3 bases removed from V and 5 bases from J, the gap between germline ends came to 6 bases. The CDR3 runs to 12 residues. The CDR3 region has the DNA TGTGCCAGCAGTTTCCGAGGAGATACGCAGTATTTT. Translating gives CASSFRGDTQYF.

CDR3 region: CASSERQGSTEAFF. CDR3 DNA: TGTGCCAGCAGTGAAAGACAGGGGAGCACTGAAGCTTTCTTT. The chain has TRBV6-1 and TRBJ1-1; 8 nucleotides agree with TRBD1. After removal of 2 bases from V and 4 bases from J, the junction contained 3 bases not matched to a gene. The CDR3 has 14 residues. The germline CDR1 and CDR2 sequences are MNHNS and SASEGT.

This clone was counted between two and nine times. The genes are TRBV4-1 and TRBJ1-6, with 9 bases lining up with TRBD1. CDR1 and CDR2 from the germline V gene are MGHRA and YSYEKL. The CDR3 sequence is 15 residues long. The V segment lost 2 bases and the J segment 7 bases; nucleotides outside the gene matches: 3. The CDR3 loop reads CASSQRQGDNSPLHF. CDR3 nucleotide sequence: TGCGCCAGCAGCCAAAGACAGGGGGACAATTCACCCCTCCACTTT.

The V and J genes are TRBV10-3 and TRBJ2-3; TRBD2 matches at 12 bases. The germline V gene has CDR1 ENHRY and CDR2 SYGVKD. The trim removed 3 bases at V and 1 base at J, leaving 2 bases unmatched. The CDR3 runs to 16 residues. DNA of the CDR3: TGTGCCATCAGTGAACTAGCGGGAGGTGGCACAGATACGCAGTATTTT. Protein sequence: CAISELAGGGTDTQYF.

The rearrangement joins TRBV5-1 to TRBJ2-3; 10 bases align to TRBD2. The junction had 6 bases not matched to a gene; V was cut back by 1 base and J by 4 bases. Germline CDR1 SGHRS, CDR2 YFSETQ. There are 16 residues in the CDR3. CDR3 in amino acids: CASSLFTSGNPDTQYF. CDR3 nucleotide sequence: TGCGCCAGCAGCTTGTTTACTAGCGGGAACCCAGATACGCAGTATTTT. Complete variable domain (other parts from reference TRBV5-1 and TRBJ2-3): KAGVTQTPRYLIKTRGQQVTLSCSPISGHRSVSWYQQTPGQGLQFLFEYFSETQRNKGNFPGRFSGRQFSNSRSEMNVSTLELGDSALYLCASSLFTSGNPDTQYFGPGTRLTVL.

This clone is a singleton in its sample. V and J are TRBV9 and TRBJ1-2; 7 positions agree with TRBD1. J was trimmed by 2 bases and V by 4 bases; bases with no gene match: 2. The CDR3 loop spans 13 amino acids. CDR1 is SGDLS and CDR2 is YYNGEE in the germline V gene. This chain's CDR3 is CASSWGQNYGYTF. CDR3 bases: TGTGCCAGCAGCTGGGGACAGAACTATGGCTACACCTTC.

In nucleotides, the CDR3 is TGTGCCATCAGTGAGGACAGGGCCAATGAGCAGTTCTTC. The encoded protein is CAISEDRANEQFF. This chain connects TRBV10-3 to TRBJ2-1, with 7 positions matching TRBD1. Germline V CDR1 and CDR2: ENHRY, SYGVKD. J lost 6 bases, V lost 2 bases, and 1 base had no gene match. There are 13 residues in the CDR3.

This chain joins TRBV5-1 and TRBJ1-1; 7 bases agree with TRBD1. Germline CDR1 is SGHRS and CDR2 is YFSETQ. V was clipped by 0 bases and J by 6 bases; unmatched bases: 8. The CDR3 consists of 15 residues. The DNA for the CDR3 is TGCGCCAGCAGCTTGGAGCGACAGGGTGCCGCTGAAGCTTTCTTT. Amino acid sequence: CASSLERQGAAEAFF.

This chain links TRBV6-4 with TRBJ2-5; TRBD2 matches at 12 bases. The DNA end is more similar to TRBJ2-7, so the J call may be wrong. From germline, CDR1 is MRHNA and CDR2 SNTAGT. The CDR3 totals 14 residues. The CDR3 region is CASSRTSGNYEQYF. In DNA form, the CDR3 reads TGTGCCAGCAGCCGGACTAGCGGGAACTACGAGCAGTACTTC.

J is TRBJ2-3 and V is TRBV5-4; the match to TRBD2 covers 9 bases. The CDR3 sequence is 16 residues long. Germline V lookup: CDR1 SGHNT, CDR2 YYREEE (reference sequence). V lost 4 bases to trimming and J lost 4 bases; unmatched junction nucleotides: 10. CDR3 in amino acids: CASSPFGGGRADTQYF. In DNA form, the CDR3 reads TGTGCCAGCAGCCCCTTCGGAGGCGGGAGGGCAGATACGCAGTATTTT.

The sample holds a few counts of this clone. The CDR3 spells CATGEGGGSTYEQYF. CDR3 nucleotides: TGTGCCACCGGGGAAGGTGGCGGGAGTACGTACGAGCAGTACTTC. This sequence joins TRBV6-6 and TRBJ2-7; 7 bases fit TRBD2. The CDR3 is made up of 15 amino acids. Germline CDR1 is MNHNY and CDR2 is SVGAGI (reference sequence). The V gene end was trimmed by 10 bases and the J gene end by 4 bases; junction bases not matched to a gene: 16.

In DNA form, the CDR3 reads TGCGCCAGCAGGGGACAGGGGGCCAACACTGAAGCTTTCTTT. Encoded protein: CASRGQGANTEAFF. The J gene is TRBJ1-1, the V gene TRBV10-2; 12 positions agree with TRBD1. After removal of 6 bases from V and 2 bases from J, the junction contained 1 base not matched to a gene. Germline loops: CDR1 WSHSY, CDR2 SAAADI. The CDR3 covers 14 residues.

The rearrangement joins TRBV5-6 to TRBJ1-1; weak D call: TRBD1 (5 bases). V lost 1 base and J lost 5, with 9 bases in between. The CDR3 is made up of 13 amino acids. Per the germline V gene, CDR1 is SGHDT and CDR2 is YYEEEE. The CDR3 loop reads CASSLRGRTEAFF. CDR3 bases: TGTGCCAGCAGCTTGAGGGGTCGGACTGAAGCTTTCTTT.

This chain joins TRBV14 and TRBJ1-1, with TRBD1 matching 8 bases. The V and J ends lost 4 bases and 1 base, in that order; junction bases with no gene match: 5. The germline V gene encodes CDR1 SGHDN and CDR2 FVKESK. This CDR3 is built from 15 residues. The CDR3 sequence is CASSLQGASNTEAFF. For the CDR3, the DNA is TGTGCCAGCAGCCTGCAGGGGGCATCGAACACTGAAGCTTTCTTT. Drawing the rest from reference TRBV14 and TRBJ1-1, the complete variable domain is EAGVTQFPSHSVIEKGQTVTLRCDPISGHDNLYWYRRVMGKEIKFLLHFVKESKQDESGMPNNRFLAERTGGTYSTLKVQPAELEDSGVYFCASSLQGASNTEAFFGQGTRLTVV.

The genes are TRBV19 and TRBJ2-1, with 9 positions matching TRBD1. The V and J ends lost 7 bases and 3 bases, in that order; junction bases with no gene match: 4. Germline CDR1 reads LNHDA; CDR2 reads SQIVND (reference sequence). The CDR3 is made up of 14 amino acids. The CDR3 coding sequence is TGTGCCAGTATGGACAGGGGTTACTACAATGAGCAGTTCTTC. It yields the protein CASMDRGYYNEQFF.